What follows describes a single T cell receptor (beta chain). The antigen is not known. Sampling of each donor yielded at least one pre-ART PBMC sample and at least two post-ART PBMC samples. The sample belongs to a study of long-term antiretroviral therapy in people with HIV. Whole-study findings and limits: Clonotypes expanded prior to ART showed repertoire dominance at all sampled time points.

Per germline, CDR1 SGDLS and CDR2 YYNGEE. Trimming at V came to 4 bases and at J to 8 bases, leaving 8 bases not matched to a gene. This CDR3 has 16 amino acids. A v3.0 immunoSEQ assay was performed at survey level. A per-sample goal of about 35,000-55,000 T-cell genomes was targeted by sequencing. The repertoire was sequenced with immunoSEQ multiplex PCR; TCRdb's copy has only in-frame clones and lacks some. The sample records tens of thousands of clones, 82% being singletons. The clonotype comes from a man between 18 and 35 years old with HIV. Sequenced material: unsorted PBMCs, taken 0.6 years after starting antiretroviral therapy. The gene calls are TRBV9 and TRBJ2-1, with 14 positions matching TRBD2. The chain's CDR3 is CASSPSGTSGSYEQFF. The DNA for the CDR3 is TGTGCCAGCAGCCCTTCCGGGACTAGCGGGAGTTATGAGCAGTTCTTC.